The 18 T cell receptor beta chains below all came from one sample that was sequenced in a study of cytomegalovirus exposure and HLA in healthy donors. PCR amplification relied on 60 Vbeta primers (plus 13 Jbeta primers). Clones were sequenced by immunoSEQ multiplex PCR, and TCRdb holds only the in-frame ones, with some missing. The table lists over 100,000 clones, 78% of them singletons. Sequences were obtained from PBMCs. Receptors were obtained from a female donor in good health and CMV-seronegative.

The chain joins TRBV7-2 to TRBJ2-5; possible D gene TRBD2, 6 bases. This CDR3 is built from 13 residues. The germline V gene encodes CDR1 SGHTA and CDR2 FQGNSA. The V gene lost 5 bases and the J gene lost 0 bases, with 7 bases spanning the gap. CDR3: CASSSGYQETQYF. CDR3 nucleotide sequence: TGTGCCAGCAGCAGCGGGTACCAAGAGACCCAGTACTTC.

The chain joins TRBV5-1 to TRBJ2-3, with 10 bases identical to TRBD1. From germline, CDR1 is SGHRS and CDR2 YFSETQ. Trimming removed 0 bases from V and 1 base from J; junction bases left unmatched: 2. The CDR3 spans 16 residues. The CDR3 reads CASSLDGTGGTDTQYF. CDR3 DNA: TGCGCCAGCAGCTTGGACGGGACAGGGGGCACAGATACGCAGTATTTT. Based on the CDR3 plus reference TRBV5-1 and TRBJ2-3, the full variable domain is KAGVTQTPRYLIKTRGQQVTLSCSPISGHRSVSWYQQTPGQGLQFLFEYFSETQRNKGNFPGRFSGRQFSNSRSEMNVSTLELGDSALYLCASSLDGTGGTDTQYFGPGTRLTVL.

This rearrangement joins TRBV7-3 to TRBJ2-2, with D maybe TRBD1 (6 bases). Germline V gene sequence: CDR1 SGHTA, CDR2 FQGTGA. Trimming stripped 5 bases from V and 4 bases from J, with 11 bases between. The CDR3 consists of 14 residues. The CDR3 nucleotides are TGTGCCAGCAGCCCGGGGACATTCACCGGGGAGCTGTTTTTT. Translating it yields CASSPGTFTGELFF.

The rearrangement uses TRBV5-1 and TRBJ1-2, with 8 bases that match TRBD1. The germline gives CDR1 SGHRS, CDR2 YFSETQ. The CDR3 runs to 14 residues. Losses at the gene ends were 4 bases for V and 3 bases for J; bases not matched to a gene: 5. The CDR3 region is CASSLDRGHYGYTF. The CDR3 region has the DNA TGCGCCAGCAGCCTCGACAGGGGACACTATGGCTACACCTTC.

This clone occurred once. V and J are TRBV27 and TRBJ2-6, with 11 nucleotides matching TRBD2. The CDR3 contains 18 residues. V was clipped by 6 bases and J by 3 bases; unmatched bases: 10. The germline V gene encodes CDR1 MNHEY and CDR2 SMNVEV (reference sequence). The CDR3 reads CASSKTSGTYIGANVLTF. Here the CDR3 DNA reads TGTGCCAGCAGCAAGACTAGCGGGACCTATATTGGGGCCAACGTCCTGACTTTC.

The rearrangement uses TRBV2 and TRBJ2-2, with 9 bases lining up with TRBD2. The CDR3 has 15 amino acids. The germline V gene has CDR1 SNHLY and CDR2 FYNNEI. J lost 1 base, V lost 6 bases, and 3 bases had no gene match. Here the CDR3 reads CASSIAGVNTGELFF. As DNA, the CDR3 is TGTGCCAGCAGCATAGCGGGAGTGAACACCGGGGAGCTGTTTTTT.

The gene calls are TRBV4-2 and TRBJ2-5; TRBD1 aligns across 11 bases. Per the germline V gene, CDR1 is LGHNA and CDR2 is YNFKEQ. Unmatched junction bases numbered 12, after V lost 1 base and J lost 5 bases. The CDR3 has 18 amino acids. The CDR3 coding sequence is TGTGCCAGCAGCCAAGGGAGAACCGGGACAGGGGGATCTGAGACCCAGTACTTC. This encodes CASSQGRTGTGGSETQYF.

DNA of the CDR3: TGTGCCAGCAGTTTCCGGGACAGAGTGAACTATGGCTACACCTTC. Protein product: CASSFRDRVNYGYTF. The chain employs TRBV28 and TRBJ1-2; TRBD1 aligns across 7 bases. The junction had 6 bases not matched to a gene; V was cut back by 3 bases and J by 2 bases. Germline V lookup: CDR1 MDHEN, CDR2 SYDVKM. This CDR3 is 15 amino acids long.

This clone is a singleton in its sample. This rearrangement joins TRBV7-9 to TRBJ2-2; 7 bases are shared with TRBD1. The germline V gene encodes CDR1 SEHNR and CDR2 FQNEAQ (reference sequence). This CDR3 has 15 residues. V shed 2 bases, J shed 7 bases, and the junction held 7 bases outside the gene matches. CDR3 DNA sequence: TGTGCCAGCAGCTTAAGAACAGGGGCGATCGGGGAGCTGTTTTTT. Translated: CASSLRTGAIGELFF.

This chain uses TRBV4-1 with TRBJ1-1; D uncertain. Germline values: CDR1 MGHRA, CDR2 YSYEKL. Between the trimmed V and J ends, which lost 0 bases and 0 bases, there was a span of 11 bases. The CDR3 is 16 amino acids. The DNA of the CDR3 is TGCGCCAGCAGCCAAGATGAACAGCTTATGAACACTGAAGCTTTCTTT. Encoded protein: CASSQDEQLMNTEAFF.

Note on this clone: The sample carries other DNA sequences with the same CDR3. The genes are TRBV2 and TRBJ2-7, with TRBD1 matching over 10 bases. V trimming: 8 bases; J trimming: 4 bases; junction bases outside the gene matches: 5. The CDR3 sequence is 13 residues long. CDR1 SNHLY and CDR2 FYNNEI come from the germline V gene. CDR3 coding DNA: TGTGCCAGCTCCCGGGACAGGGGTTACGAGCAGTACTTC. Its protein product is CASSRDRGYEQYF. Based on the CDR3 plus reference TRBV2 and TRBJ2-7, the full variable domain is EPEVTQTPSHQVTQMGQEVILRCVPISNHLYFYWYRQILGQKVEFLVSFYNNEISEKSEIFDDQFSVERPDGSNFTLKIRSTKLEDSAMYFCASSRDRGYEQYFGPGTRLTVT.

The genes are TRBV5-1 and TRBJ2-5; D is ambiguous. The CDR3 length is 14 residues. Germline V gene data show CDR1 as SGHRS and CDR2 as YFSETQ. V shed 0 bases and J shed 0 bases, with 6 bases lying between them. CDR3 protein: CASSLAPYQETQYF. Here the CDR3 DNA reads TGCGCCAGCAGCTTGGCCCCGTACCAAGAGACCCAGTACTTC.

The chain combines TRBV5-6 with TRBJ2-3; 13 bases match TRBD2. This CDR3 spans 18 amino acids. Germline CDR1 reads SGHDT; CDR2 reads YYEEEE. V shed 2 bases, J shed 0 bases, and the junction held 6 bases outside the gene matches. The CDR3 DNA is TGTGCCAGCAGCTTCGGACTAGCGGGAGTCCCGAGCACAGATACGCAGTATTTT. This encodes CASSFGLAGVPSTDTQYF. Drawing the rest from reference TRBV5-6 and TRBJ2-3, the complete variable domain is DAGVTQSPTHLIKTRGQQVTLRCSPKSGHDTVSWYQQALGQGPQFIFQYYEEEERQRGNFPDRFSGHQFPNYSSELNVNALLLGDSALYLCASSFGLAGVPSTDTQYFGPGTRLTVL.

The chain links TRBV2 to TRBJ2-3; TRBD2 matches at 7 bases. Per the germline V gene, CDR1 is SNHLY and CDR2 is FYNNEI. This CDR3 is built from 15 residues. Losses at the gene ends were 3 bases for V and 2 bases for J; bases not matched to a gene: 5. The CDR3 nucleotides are TGTGCCAGCAGTGATGAGCGGGACCACACAGATACGCAGTATTTT. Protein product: CASSDERDHTDTQYF.

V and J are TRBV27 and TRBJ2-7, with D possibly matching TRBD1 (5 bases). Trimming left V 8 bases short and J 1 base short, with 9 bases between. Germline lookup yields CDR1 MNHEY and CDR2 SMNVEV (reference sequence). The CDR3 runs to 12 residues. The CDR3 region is CASAQGSYEQYF. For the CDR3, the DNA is TGTGCCAGCGCCCAGGGTTCCTACGAGCAGTACTTC.

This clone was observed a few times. The chain's CDR3 is CASASGSYNSPLHF. Written as DNA, the CDR3 is TGTGCCAGCGCATCAGGCTCCTATAATTCACCCCTCCACTTT. V is TRBV28 and J is TRBJ1-6, with unresolved D. The V gene's germline CDR1 is MDHEN and CDR2 SYDVKM. Trimming shortened V by 8 bases and J by 0 bases, and 8 bases separated the two germline ends. The CDR3 consists of 14 residues. The variable domain in full, completed from reference TRBV28 and TRBJ1-6, reads DVKVTQSSRYLVKRTGEKVFLECVQDMDHENMFWYRQDPGLGLRLIYFSYDVKMKEKGDIPEGYSVSREKKERFSLILESASTNQTSMYLCASASGSYNSPLHFGNGTRLTVT.

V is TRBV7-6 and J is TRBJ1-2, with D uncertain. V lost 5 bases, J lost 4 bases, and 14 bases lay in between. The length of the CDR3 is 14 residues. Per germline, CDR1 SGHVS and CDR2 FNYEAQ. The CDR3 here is CASSPGGRVYGYTF. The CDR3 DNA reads TGTGCCAGCAGCCCAGGAGGGCGCGTCTATGGCTACACCTTC. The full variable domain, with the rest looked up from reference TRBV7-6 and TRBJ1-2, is GAGVSQSPRYKVTKRGQDVALRCDPISGHVSLYWYRQALGQGPEFLTYFNYEAQQDKSGLPNDRFSAERPEGSISTLTIQRTEQRDSAMYRCASSPGGRVYGYTFGSGTRLTVV.

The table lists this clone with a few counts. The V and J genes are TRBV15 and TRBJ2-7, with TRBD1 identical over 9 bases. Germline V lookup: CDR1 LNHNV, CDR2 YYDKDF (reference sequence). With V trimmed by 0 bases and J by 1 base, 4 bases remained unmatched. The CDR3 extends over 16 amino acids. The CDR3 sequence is CATSRDGGTGSYEQYF. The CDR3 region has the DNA TGTGCCACCAGCAGAGATGGGGGGACAGGGTCCTACGAGCAGTACTTC.